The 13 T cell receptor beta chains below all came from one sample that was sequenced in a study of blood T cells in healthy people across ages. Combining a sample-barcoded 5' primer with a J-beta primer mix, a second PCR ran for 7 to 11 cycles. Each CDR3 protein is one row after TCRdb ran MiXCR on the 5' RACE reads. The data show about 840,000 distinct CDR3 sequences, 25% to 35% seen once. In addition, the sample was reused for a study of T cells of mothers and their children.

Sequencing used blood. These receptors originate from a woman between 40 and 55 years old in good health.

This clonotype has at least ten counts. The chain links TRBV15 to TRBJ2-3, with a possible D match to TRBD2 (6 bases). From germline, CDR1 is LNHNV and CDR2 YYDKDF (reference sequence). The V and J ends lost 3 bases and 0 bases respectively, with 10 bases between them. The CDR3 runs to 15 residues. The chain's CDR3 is CATSRLAVSTDTQYF. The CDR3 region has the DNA TGTGCCACCAGCAGGTTAGCGGTTAGCACAGATACGCAGTATTTT.

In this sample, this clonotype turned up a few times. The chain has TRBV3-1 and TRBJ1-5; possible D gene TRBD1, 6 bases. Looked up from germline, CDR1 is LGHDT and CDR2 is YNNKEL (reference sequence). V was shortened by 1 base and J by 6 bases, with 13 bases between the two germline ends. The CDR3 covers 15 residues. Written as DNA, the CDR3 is TGTGCCAGCAGCCAAGGAAGGGGGATGGCTCAGCCCCAGCATTTT. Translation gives CASSQGRGMAQPQHF. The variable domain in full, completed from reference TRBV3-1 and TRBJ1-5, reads DTAVSQTPKYLVTQMGNDKSIKCEQNLGHDTMYWYKQDSKKFLKIMFSYNNKELIINETVPNRFSPKSPDKAHLNLHINSLELGDSAVYFCASSQGRGMAQPQHFGDGTRLSIL.

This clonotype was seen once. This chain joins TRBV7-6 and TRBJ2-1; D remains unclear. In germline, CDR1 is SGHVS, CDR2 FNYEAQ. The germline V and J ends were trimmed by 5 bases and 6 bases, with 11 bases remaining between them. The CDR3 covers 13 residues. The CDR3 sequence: CASSTDRLNEQFF. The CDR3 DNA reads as TGTGCCAGCAGCACCGACCGGCTCAATGAGCAGTTCTTC.

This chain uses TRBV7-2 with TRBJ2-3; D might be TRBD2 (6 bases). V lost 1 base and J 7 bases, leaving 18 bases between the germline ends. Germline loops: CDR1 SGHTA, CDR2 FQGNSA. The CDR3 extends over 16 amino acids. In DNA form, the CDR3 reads TGTGCCAGCAGCTTAGTTAGGATAGCTGGGGGGAATACGCAGTATTTT. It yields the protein CASSLVRIAGGNTQYF.

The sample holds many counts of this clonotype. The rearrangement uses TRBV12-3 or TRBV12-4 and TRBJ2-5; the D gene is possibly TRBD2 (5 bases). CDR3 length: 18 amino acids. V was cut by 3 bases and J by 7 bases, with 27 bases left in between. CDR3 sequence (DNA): TGTGCCAGCAGTTTTTTTCCGGGAAACAGTAAGAGCTTCGGGACCCAGTACTTC. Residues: CASSFFPGNSKSFGTQYF.

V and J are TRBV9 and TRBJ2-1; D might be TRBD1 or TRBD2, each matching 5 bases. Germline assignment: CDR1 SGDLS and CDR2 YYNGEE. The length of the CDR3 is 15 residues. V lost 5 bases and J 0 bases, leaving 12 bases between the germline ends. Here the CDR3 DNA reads TGTGCCAGCAGTCGGGAAGGGGACTCCTACAATGAGCAGTTCTTC. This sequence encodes CASSREGDSYNEQFF.

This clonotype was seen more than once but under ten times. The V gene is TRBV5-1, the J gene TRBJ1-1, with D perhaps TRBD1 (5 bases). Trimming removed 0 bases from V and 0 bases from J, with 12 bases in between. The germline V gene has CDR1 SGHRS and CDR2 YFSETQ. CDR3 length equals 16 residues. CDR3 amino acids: CASSLGSGAMNTEAFF. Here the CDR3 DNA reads TGCGCCAGCAGCTTGGGGTCTGGGGCGATGAACACTGAAGCTTTCTTT.

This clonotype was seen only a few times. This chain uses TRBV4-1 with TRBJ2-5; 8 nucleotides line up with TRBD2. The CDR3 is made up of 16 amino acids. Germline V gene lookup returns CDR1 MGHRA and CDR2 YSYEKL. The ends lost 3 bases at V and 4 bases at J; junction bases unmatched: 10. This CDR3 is CASSHRGGSPGETQYF. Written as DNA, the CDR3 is TGCGCCAGCAGCCACCGGGGGGGCAGTCCGGGAGAGACCCAGTACTTC.

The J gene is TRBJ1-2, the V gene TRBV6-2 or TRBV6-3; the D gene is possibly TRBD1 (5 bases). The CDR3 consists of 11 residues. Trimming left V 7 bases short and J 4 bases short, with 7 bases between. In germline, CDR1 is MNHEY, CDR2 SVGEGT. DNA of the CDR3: TGTGCCAGCACCGACAGCTATGGCTACACCTTC. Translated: CASTDSYGYTF.

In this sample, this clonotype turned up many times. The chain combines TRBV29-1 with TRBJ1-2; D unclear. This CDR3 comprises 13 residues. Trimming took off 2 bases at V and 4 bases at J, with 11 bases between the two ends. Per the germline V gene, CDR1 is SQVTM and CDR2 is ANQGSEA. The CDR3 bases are TGCAGCGTTGAATATAGCAGAGCCTATGGCTACACCTTC. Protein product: CSVEYSRAYGYTF.

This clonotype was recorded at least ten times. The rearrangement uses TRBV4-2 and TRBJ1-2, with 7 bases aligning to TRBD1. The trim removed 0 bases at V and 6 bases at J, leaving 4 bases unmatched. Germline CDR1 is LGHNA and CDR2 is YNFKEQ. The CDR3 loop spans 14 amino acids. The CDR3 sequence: CASSQDGGTDGYTF. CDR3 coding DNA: TGTGCCAGCAGCCAAGATGGGGGGACAGATGGCTACACCTTC.

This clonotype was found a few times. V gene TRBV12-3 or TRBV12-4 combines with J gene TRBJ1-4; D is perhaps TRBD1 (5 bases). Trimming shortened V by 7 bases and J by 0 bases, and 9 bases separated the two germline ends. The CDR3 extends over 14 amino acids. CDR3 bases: TGTGCCAGCAATCGGGGGGCAACTAATGAAAAACTGTTTTTT. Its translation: CASNRGATNEKLFF.

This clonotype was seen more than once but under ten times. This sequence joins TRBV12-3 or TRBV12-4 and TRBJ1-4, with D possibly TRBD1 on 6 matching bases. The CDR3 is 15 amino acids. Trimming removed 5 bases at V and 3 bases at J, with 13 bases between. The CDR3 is CASSLQTGPNEKLFF. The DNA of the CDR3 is TGTGCCAGCAGTCTTCAGACAGGCCCTAATGAAAAACTGTTTTTT.